The 31 T cell receptor beta chains reported below all come from one sample, sequenced in a study of T cells after yellow fever vaccination. TCRdb passed the 5' RACE reads through MiXCR, listing each CDR3 protein once. The sample lists around 500,000 distinct CDR3 sequences, roughly a fifth occurring once. The sequenced sample was PBMCs, obtained roughly 20 days after the first yellow fever vaccination. The receptors originated from a man younger than 35 who received the YFV17D yellow fever vaccine.

This clonotype has a count of ten or more. The CDR3 DNA follows: TGTGCCAGCAGTGTTGCACAGGGCGCGAACACCGGGGAGCTGTTTTTT. This sequence encodes CASSVAQGANTGELFF. The rearrangement uses TRBV6-4 and TRBJ2-2; tentatively, D is TRBD1 (6 bases). Germline lookup yields CDR1 MRHNA and CDR2 SNTAGT. The CDR3 totals 16 residues. Trimming stripped 4 bases from V and 0 bases from J, with 12 bases between.

This chain links TRBV5-1 with TRBJ2-2, with D perhaps matching TRBD2 (5 bases). V lost 0 bases and J 6 bases, leaving 12 bases between the germline ends. CDR1 and CDR2 from the germline V gene are SGHRS and YFSETQ. The CDR3 is 15 residues long. DNA of the CDR3: TGCGCCAGCAGCTTGGACCAGCTCGGGGCCGGGGAGCTGTTTTTT. It encodes CASSLDQLGAGELFF. Together with reference TRBV5-1 and TRBJ2-2, the CDR3 gives the full variable domain: KAGVTQTPRYLIKTRGQQVTLSCSPISGHRSVSWYQQTPGQGLQFLFEYFSETQRNKGNFPGRFSGRQFSNSRSEMNVSTLELGDSALYLCASSLDQLGAGELFFGEGSRLTVL.

This chain connects TRBV18 to TRBJ1-4; D not resolved. The CDR3 has 16 amino acids. V was clipped by 3 bases and J by 8 bases, with 19 bases between them. CDR1 and CDR2 from the germline V gene are KGHSH and LQKENI. The CDR3 sequence is CASSPTGPGSPEKLFF. The CDR3 nucleotides read TGTGCCAGCTCACCCACTGGGCCCGGGAGCCCCGAAAAACTGTTTTTT.

The chain has TRBV4-3 and TRBJ2-5; 14 bases map to TRBD2. V shed 4 bases and J 4 bases; nucleotides not matched to a gene: 8. The CDR3 runs 17 residues. CDR1 is LGHNA, CDR2 YSLEER, per germline. The CDR3 bases are TGCGCCAGCAGCCCCGGAGGACTAGCGGGGGGAGGAGAGACCCAGTACTTC. It translates to CASSPGGLAGGGETQYF.

The rearrangement uses TRBV6-5 and TRBJ2-7, with 11 bases that match TRBD2. The trim removed 2 bases at V and 4 bases at J, leaving 7 bases unmatched. This CDR3 spans 16 amino acids. The germline V gene has CDR1 MNHEY and CDR2 SVGAGI. CDR3 region: CASSYALLAGDYEQYF. The CDR3 DNA sequence: TGTGCCAGCAGTTACGCTCTACTAGCGGGGGATTACGAGCAGTACTTC.

The chain is built from TRBV12-3 or TRBV12-4 and TRBJ1-1; D gene unclear. Trimming stripped 3 bases from V and 1 base from J, with 12 bases between. The CDR3 has 15 residues. The CDR3 DNA sequence: TGTGCCAGCAGTTTTGGTGGACGGCAGAACACTGAAGCTTTCTTT. This translates into CASSFGGRQNTEAFF.

The gene calls are TRBV20-1 and TRBJ1-1, with a tentative D call TRBD1 (5 bases). This CDR3 has 14 amino acids. Trimming took off 1 base at V and 11 bases at J, with 20 bases between the two ends. The germline gives CDR1 DFQATT, CDR2 SNEGSKA (reference sequence). The CDR3 region has the DNA TGCAGTGCTAGAGGTCCGGGACCTTCAAGAGGGGCTTTCTTT. This sequence encodes CSARGPGPSRGAFF.

The V gene is TRBV7-9, the J gene TRBJ1-3; D remains unclear. Per the germline V gene, CDR1 is SEHNR and CDR2 is FQNEAQ (reference sequence). The CDR3 contains 16 residues. V lost 2 bases and J 3 bases, leaving 14 bases between the germline ends. CDR3 coding DNA: TGTGCCAGCAGCTTAAGGCCCAGGCCGGATGGAAACACCATATATTTT. Its translation is CASSLRPRPDGNTIYF. The whole variable domain, filled in from reference TRBV7-9 and TRBJ1-3, reads DTGVSQNPRHKITKRGQNVTFRCDPISEHNRLYWYRQTLGQGPEFLTYFQNEAQLEKSRLLSDRFSAERPKGSFSTLEIQRTEQGDSAMYLCASSLRPRPDGNTIYFGEGSWLTVV.

This chain uses TRBV12-5 with TRBJ1-5; no clear D. Germline V gene lookup returns CDR1 LGHNT and CDR2 FRNRAP. The CDR3 runs to 13 residues. The V and J ends lost 6 bases and 1 base respectively, with 7 bases between them. CDR3 residues: CASGPDSNQPQHF. The CDR3 nucleotides are TGTGCTAGTGGCCCGGACAGCAATCAGCCCCAGCATTTT. Supplemented by reference TRBV12-5 and TRBJ1-5, the full variable domain reads DARVTQTPRHKVTEMGQEVTMRCQPILGHNTVFWYRQTMMQGLELLAYFRNRAPLDDSGMPKDRFSAEMPDATLATLKIQPSEPRDSAVYFCASGPDSNQPQHFGDGTRLSIL.

The chain recombines TRBV3-1 with TRBJ2-2; D possibly corresponds to TRBD1 (5 bases). From germline, CDR1 is LGHDT and CDR2 YNNKEL (reference sequence). Between the trimmed V and J ends, which lost 2 bases and 5 bases, there was a span of 12 bases. The CDR3 totals 15 residues. The CDR3 spells CASSQLGRGTGELFF. The CDR3 coding sequence is TGTGCCAGCAGCCAACTGGGAAGGGGTACCGGGGAGCTGTTTTTT.

The chain uses TRBV7-8 and TRBJ2-7; 11 positions match TRBD2. CDR1 SGHVS and CDR2 FQNEAQ come from the germline V gene. V shed 4 bases, J shed 4 bases, and the junction held 6 bases outside the gene matches. The CDR3 is made up of 15 amino acids. In DNA, the CDR3 is TGTGCCAGCAGCTCTATAGCGGGGGGGCCGTACGAGCAGTACTTC. Residues: CASSSIAGGPYEQYF.

This clonotype was counted ten times or more. The CDR3 DNA reads TGCGCCAGCAGCCAAGACCCCTCCGACACCGGGGAGCTGTTTTTT. Residues: CASSQDPSDTGELFF. The chain combines TRBV4-1 with TRBJ2-2; unclear D gene. Germline assignment: CDR1 MGHRA and CDR2 YSYEKL. V shed 0 bases and J shed 3 bases, with 8 bases lying between them. The CDR3 sequence is 15 residues long.

The V and J genes are TRBV18 and TRBJ1-1; D not resolved. This CDR3 is 16 amino acids long. V lost 1 base to trimming and J lost 4 bases, with 16 bases between them. Germline V gene lookup returns CDR1 KGHSH and CDR2 LQKENI. The CDR3 bases are TGTGCCAGCTCACCACGAAGGGTGGGATCGGTCACTGAAGCTTTCTTT. Protein product: CASSPRRVGSVTEAFF.

The chain uses TRBV28 and TRBJ1-2, with 11 nucleotides matching TRBD1. The CDR3 runs to 14 residues. Germline V gene lookup returns CDR1 MDHEN and CDR2 SYDVKM. V shed 6 bases and J 5 bases; nucleotides not matched to a gene: 5. For the CDR3, the DNA is TGTGCCAGCAGGAACGGACAGGGGGCTTATGGCTACACCTTC. This sequence encodes CASRNGQGAYGYTF.

This chain joins TRBV7-2 and TRBJ2-7, with 15 nucleotides matching TRBD2. CDR1 is SGHTA and CDR2 is FQGNSA in the germline V gene. The junction had 4 bases not matched to a gene; V was cut back by 4 bases and J by 0 bases. This CDR3 is built from 17 residues. The CDR3 loop is CASSSGLAGGLSYEQYF. In nucleotides, the CDR3 is TGTGCCAGCAGCTCGGGACTAGCGGGGGGCCTCTCCTACGAGCAGTACTTC.

The chain carries TRBV3-1 and TRBJ2-7, with TRBD2 identical over 13 bases. The CDR3 is 18 residues long. The ends lost 0 bases at V and 2 bases at J; junction bases unmatched: 7. Germline CDR1 reads LGHDT; CDR2 reads YNNKEL (reference sequence). This CDR3 reads CASSQDPLLAGGTYEQYF. The CDR3 DNA follows: TGTGCCAGCAGCCAAGACCCCTTACTAGCGGGGGGGACCTACGAGCAGTACTTC.

The rearrangement links TRBV5-1 to TRBJ2-1, with a tentative D call TRBD1 (6 bases). CDR3 length: 14 amino acids. V was clipped by 2 bases and J by 5 bases, with 11 bases between them. CDR1 and CDR2 (germline): SGHRS, YFSETQ. The CDR3 loop is CASSFGRTDNEQFF. The CDR3 nucleotides are TGCGCCAGCAGCTTTGGACGGACAGACAATGAGCAGTTCTTC.

The sample holds many counts of this clonotype. The chain is built from TRBV5-1 and TRBJ1-5; no definite D call. Germline values: CDR1 SGHRS, CDR2 YFSETQ. The CDR3 consists of 13 residues. Trimming removed 2 bases at V and 5 bases at J, with 8 bases between. The CDR3 region is CASSLAEDQPQHF. In nucleotides, the CDR3 is TGCGCCAGCAGCTTAGCTGAGGATCAGCCCCAGCATTTT.

V usage is TRBV6-4 and J usage is TRBJ1-1; no reliable D call. The CDR3 has 12 residues. Trimming removed 8 bases at V and 11 bases at J, with 18 bases between. The V gene's germline CDR1 is MRHNA and CDR2 SNTAGT. The CDR3 loop is CASGDVTWRAFF. DNA of the CDR3: TGTGCCAGCGGCGACGTAACATGGCGGGCTTTCTTT.

This clonotype was seen at least ten times. This chain joins TRBV20-1 and TRBJ2-5; the D is unclear. The CDR3 runs to 15 residues. Germline values: CDR1 DFQATT, CDR2 SNEGSKA (reference sequence). The V end was cut by 3 bases, the J end by 0 bases, with 14 bases between. CDR3 loop: CSARGRLWYQETQYF. The CDR3 DNA follows: TGCAGTGCTAGGGGCCGGTTGTGGTACCAAGAGACCCAGTACTTC.

V usage is TRBV12-3 or TRBV12-4 and J usage is TRBJ2-2, with unresolved D. The germline V and J ends were trimmed by 1 base and 8 bases, with 8 bases remaining between them. The CDR3 contains 13 residues. The CDR3 sequence: CASSLDPEGELFF. Here the CDR3 DNA reads TGTGCCAGCAGTTTAGACCCCGAGGGGGAGCTGTTTTTT.

The chain recombines TRBV3-1 with TRBJ2-7, with D tentatively TRBD1 (6 bases). The V gene's germline CDR1 is LGHDT and CDR2 YNNKEL (reference sequence). The CDR3 contains 15 residues. Trimming pared 4 bases from V and 1 base from J, leaving 14 bases between. The CDR3 DNA follows: TGTGCCAGCAGCCGGGTTGGGACACTTTCCTACGAGCAGTACTTC. This translates into CASSRVGTLSYEQYF.

This chain joins TRBV5-1 and TRBJ2-5, with D tentatively TRBD1 (6 bases). Trimming shortened V by 7 bases and J by 0 bases, and 13 bases separated the two germline ends. The CDR3 has 14 residues. Germline CDR1 SGHRS, CDR2 YFSETQ. CDR3 coding DNA: TGCGCCAGCCAAAAAGGGGACAACCAAGAGACCCAGTACTTC. Amino acid sequence: CASQKGDNQETQYF.

The V and J genes are TRBV6-2 or TRBV6-3 and TRBJ2-3; maybe TRBD1 (5 bases). This CDR3 is 15 amino acids long. The V end lost 0 bases, the J end lost 3 bases, and 10 bases lay between the germline ends. Germline V CDR1 and CDR2: MNHEY, SVGEGT. CDR3 DNA: TGTGCCAGCAGTTACTCAATTTACAGGACAGATACGCAGTATTTT. Translation gives CASSYSIYRTDTQYF.

The table lists this clonotype with many counts. The genes are TRBV2 and TRBJ2-2; 9 bases line up with TRBD1. Per germline, CDR1 SNHLY and CDR2 FYNNEI. This CDR3 is built from 13 residues. Trimming took 6 bases from V and 7 from J; bases not matched to a gene: 3. CDR3 in amino acids: CASRGQGGGELFF. DNA for the CDR3: TGTGCCAGCAGGGGACAGGGAGGCGGGGAGCTGTTTTTT.

This chain links TRBV5-6 with TRBJ2-7; 7 bases agree with TRBD2. Germline V gene data show CDR1 as SGHDT and CDR2 as YYEEEE. V trimming: 5 bases; J trimming: 3 bases; junction bases outside the gene matches: 5. The CDR3 totals 13 residues. CDR3: CASRRGENYEQYV. As DNA, the CDR3 is TGTGCCAGCAGACGGGGGGAGAACTACGAGCAGTACGTC.

This clonotype was detected a few times. The chain joins TRBV10-3 to TRBJ1-1; tentatively, D is TRBD1 (6 bases). The CDR3 extends over 15 amino acids. The V and J ends lost 0 bases and 1 base respectively, with 9 bases between them. CDR1 and CDR2 (germline): ENHRY, SYGVKD. The CDR3 loop reads CAISESGGWNTEAFF. CDR3 nucleotide sequence: TGTGCCATCAGTGAGTCCGGGGGCTGGAACACTGAAGCTTTCTTT.

The rearrangement joins TRBV19 to TRBJ1-4; no clear D. Trimming cost V 7 bases and J 4 bases, with 13 bases left between them. The CDR3 sequence is 14 residues long. Germline V gives CDR1 LNHDA, CDR2 SQIVND (reference sequence). CDR3 sequence (DNA): TGTGCCAGTACGGACTCCGGGGTTAATGAAAAACTGTTTTTT. Protein: CASTDSGVNEKLFF.

The chain combines TRBV5-6 with TRBJ2-7; 9 bases are a match to TRBD1. CDR1 and CDR2 (germline): SGHDT, YYEEEE. The CDR3 spans 16 residues. CDR3 sequence (DNA): TGTGCCAGCACCTTGTACCGGGACAGGGAACGTGACGAGCAGTACGTC. This gives the protein CASTLYRDRERDEQYV.

In this sample, this clonotype turned up many times. The J gene is TRBJ2-1, the V gene TRBV7-8; maybe TRBD1 (6 bases). The CDR3 contains 14 residues. V was pared by 3 bases and J by 7 bases, with 13 bases between. CDR1 and CDR2 from the germline V gene are SGHVS and FQNEAQ. CDR3 loop: CASSFIAQGNEQFF. The DNA of the CDR3 is TGTGCCAGCAGCTTCATAGCGCAGGGGAATGAGCAGTTCTTC.

The rearrangement links TRBV5-1 to TRBJ2-7; 11 nucleotides agree with TRBD1. J gave up 2 bases and V 1 base, and 2 bases lay outside the gene matches. Germline V lookup: CDR1 SGHRS, CDR2 YFSETQ. The CDR3 sequence is 15 residues long. This chain's CDR3 is CASSLWTGGTYEQYV. The CDR3 nucleotides are TGCGCCAGCAGCTTGTGGACAGGGGGCACCTACGAGCAGTACGTC.